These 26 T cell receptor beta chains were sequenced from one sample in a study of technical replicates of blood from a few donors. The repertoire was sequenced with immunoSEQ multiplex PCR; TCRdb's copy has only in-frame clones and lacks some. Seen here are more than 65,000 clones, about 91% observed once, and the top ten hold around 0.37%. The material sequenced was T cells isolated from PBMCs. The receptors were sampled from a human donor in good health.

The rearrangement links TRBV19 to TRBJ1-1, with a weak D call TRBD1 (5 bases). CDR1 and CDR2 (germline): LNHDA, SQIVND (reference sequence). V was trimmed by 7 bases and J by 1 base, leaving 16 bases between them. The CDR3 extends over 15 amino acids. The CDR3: CASKTRGFENTEAFF. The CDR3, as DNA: TGTGCCAGTAAAACTCGGGGGTTTGAGAACACTGAAGCTTTCTTT.

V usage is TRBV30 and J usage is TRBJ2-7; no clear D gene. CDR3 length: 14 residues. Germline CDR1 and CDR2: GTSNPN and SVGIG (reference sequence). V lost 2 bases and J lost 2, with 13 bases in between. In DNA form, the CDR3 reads TGTGCCTGGAGTTCCCGCCTCTTAGCCTACGAGCAGTACTTC. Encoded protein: CAWSSRLLAYEQYF.

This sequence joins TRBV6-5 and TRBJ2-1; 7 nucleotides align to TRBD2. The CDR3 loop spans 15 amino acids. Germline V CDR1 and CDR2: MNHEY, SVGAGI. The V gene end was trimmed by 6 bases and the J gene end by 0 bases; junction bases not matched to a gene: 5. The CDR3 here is CASRSSGYSYNEQFF. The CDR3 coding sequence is TGTGCCAGCAGATCTAGCGGTTACTCCTACAATGAGCAGTTCTTC.

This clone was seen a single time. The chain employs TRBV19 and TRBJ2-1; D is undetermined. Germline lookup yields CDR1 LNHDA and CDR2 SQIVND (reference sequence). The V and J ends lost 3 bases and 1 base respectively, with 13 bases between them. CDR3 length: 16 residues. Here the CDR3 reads CASSIQALGSYNEQFF. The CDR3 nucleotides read TGTGCCAGTAGTATCCAGGCTCTTGGTTCCTACAATGAGCAGTTCTTC.

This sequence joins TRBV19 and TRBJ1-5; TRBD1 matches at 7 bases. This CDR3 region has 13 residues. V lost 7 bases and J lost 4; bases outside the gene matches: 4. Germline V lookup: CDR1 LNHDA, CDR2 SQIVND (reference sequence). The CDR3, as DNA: TGTGCCAGTACCCTCAGGGGGAATCAGCCCCAGCATTTT. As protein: CASTLRGNQPQHF.

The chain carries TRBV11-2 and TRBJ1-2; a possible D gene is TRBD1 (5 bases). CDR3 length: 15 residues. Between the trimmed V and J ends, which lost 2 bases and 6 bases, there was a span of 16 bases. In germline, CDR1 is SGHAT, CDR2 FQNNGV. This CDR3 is CASSLRGLPGDGYTF. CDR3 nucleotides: TGTGCCAGCAGCTTACGGGGACTTCCGGGAGATGGCTACACCTTC.

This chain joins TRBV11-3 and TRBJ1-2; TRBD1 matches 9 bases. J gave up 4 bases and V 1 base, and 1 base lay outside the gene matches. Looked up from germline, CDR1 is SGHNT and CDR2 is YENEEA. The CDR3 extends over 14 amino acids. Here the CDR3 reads CASSLGGQGYGYTF. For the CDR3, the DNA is TGTGCCAGCAGCTTAGGGGGACAGGGCTATGGCTACACCTTC.

CDR3 nucleotides: TGCGCCAGCAGCCAAGTCACAGCCGGGGAGCTGTTTTTT. This translates into CASSQVTAGELFF. This rearrangement joins TRBV4-3 to TRBJ2-2; the D is unclear. The CDR3 has 13 residues. Trimming took off 1 base at V and 6 bases at J, with 6 bases between the two ends. Per the germline V gene, CDR1 is LGHNA and CDR2 is YSLEER.

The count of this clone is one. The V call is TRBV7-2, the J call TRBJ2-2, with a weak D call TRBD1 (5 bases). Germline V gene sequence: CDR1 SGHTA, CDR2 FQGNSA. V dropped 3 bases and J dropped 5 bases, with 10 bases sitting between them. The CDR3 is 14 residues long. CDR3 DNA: TGTGCCAGCAGCTTGAAGGGGCAAACCGGGGAGCTGTTTTTT. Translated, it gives CASSLKGQTGELFF.

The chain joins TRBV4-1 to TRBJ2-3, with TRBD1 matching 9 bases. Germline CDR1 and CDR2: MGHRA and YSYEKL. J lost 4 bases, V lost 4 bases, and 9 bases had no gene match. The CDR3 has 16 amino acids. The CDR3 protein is CASSPGDRVNPDTQYF. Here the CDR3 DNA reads TGCGCCAGCAGCCCGGGGGACAGGGTAAACCCAGATACGCAGTATTTT.

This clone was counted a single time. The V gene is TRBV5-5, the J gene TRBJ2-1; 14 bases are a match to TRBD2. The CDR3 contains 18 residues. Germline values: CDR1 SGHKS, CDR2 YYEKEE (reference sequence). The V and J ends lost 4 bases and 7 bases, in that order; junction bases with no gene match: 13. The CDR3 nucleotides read TGTGCCAGCAGCCCGGGACTAGCGGGAGTTCCCGGGGGGAATGAGCAGTTCTTC. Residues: CASSPGLAGVPGGNEQFF.

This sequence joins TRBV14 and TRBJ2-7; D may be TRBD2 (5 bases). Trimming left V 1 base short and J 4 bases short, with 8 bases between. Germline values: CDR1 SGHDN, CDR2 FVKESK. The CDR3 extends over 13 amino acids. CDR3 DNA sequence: TGTGCCAGCAGCCAAGTAGGAGGATACGAGCAGTACTTC. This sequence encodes CASSQVGGYEQYF.

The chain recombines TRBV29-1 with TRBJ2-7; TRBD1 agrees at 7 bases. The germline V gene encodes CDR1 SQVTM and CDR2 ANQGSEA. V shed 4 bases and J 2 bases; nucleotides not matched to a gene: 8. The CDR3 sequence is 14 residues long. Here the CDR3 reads CSVVPLGQAYEQYF. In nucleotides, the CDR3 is TGCAGCGTTGTCCCTTTAGGACAGGCCTACGAGCAGTACTTC.

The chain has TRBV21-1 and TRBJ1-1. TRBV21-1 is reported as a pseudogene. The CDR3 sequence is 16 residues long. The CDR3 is CASRQAGVLLRTEAFF. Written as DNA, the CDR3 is TGTGCCAGCCGACAGGCGGGGGTTTTACTAAGGACTGAAGCTTTCTTT.

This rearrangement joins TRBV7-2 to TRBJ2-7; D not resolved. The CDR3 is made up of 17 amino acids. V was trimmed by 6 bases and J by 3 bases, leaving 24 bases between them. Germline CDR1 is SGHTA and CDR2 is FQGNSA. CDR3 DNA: TGTGCCAGCAGTTCCACATATCCCTGGGCAACCTTCTACGAGCAGTACTTC. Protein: CASSSTYPWATFYEQYF.

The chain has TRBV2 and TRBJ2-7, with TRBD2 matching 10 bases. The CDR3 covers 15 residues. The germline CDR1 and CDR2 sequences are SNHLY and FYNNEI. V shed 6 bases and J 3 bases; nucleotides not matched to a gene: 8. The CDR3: CASRGRTSGNYEQYF. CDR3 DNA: TGTGCCAGCAGAGGGCGGACTAGCGGCAACTACGAGCAGTACTTC.

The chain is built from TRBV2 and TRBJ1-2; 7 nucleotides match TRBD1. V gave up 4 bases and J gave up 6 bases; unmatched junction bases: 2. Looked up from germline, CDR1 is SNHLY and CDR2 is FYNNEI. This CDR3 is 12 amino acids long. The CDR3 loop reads CASSGQGDGYTF. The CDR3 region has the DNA TGTGCCAGCAGTGGACAGGGAGATGGCTACACCTTC.

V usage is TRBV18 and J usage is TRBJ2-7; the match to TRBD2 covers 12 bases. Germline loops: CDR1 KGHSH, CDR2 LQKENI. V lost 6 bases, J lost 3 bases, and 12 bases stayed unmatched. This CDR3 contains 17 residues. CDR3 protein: CASSQDSLAGGHYEQYF. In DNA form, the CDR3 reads TGTGCCAGCTCCCAAGACAGCCTAGCGGGAGGGCACTACGAGCAGTACTTC.

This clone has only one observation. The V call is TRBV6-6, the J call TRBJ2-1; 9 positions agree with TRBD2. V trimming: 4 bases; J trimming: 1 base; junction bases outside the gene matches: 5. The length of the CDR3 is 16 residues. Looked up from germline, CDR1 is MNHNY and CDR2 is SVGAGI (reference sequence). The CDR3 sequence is CASSSPLAGSYNEQFF. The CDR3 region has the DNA TGTGCCAGCAGTTCCCCCCTAGCGGGATCCTACAATGAGCAGTTCTTC.

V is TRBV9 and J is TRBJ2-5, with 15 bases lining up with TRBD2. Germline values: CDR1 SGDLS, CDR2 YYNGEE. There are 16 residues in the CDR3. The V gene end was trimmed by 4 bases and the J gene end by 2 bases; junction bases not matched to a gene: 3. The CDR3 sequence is CASSLGLAGGQETQYF. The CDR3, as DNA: TGTGCCAGCAGCTTAGGACTAGCGGGAGGGCAAGAGACCCAGTACTTC.

The DNA for the CDR3 is TGTGCCAGCAGCCCACAGGGTTCCTACGAGCAGTACTTC. Its translation: CASSPQGSYEQYF. The V call is TRBV11-2, the J call TRBJ2-7; D might be TRBD1 (6 bases). In germline, CDR1 is SGHAT, CDR2 FQNNGV. Trimming took 5 bases from V and 1 from J, leaving 9 bases between them. The CDR3 has 13 amino acids. Looking up the rest from reference TRBV11-2 and TRBJ2-7 gives the full variable domain: EAGVAQSPRYKIIEKRQSVAFWCNPISGHATLYWYQQILGQGPKLLIQFQNNGVVDDSQLPKDRFSAERLKGVDSTLKIQPAKLEDSAVYLCASSPQGSYEQYFGPGTRLTVT.

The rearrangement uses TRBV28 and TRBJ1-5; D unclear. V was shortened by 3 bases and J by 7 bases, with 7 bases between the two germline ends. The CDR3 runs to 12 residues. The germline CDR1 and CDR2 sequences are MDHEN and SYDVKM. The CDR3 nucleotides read TGTGCCAGCAGTTTGCTGCAGCAGCCCCAGCATTTT. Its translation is CASSLLQQPQHF.

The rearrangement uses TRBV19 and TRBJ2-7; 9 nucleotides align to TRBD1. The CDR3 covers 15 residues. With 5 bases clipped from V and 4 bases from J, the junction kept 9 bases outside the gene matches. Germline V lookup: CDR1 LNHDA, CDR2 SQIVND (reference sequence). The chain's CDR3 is CASSEAGQGIYEQYF. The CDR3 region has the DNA TGTGCCAGTAGTGAGGCGGGACAGGGTATTTACGAGCAGTACTTC.

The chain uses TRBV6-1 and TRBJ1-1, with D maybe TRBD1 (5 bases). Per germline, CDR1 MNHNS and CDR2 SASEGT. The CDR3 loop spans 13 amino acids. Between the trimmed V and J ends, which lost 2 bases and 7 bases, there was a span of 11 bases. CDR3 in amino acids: CASSENQGYEAFF. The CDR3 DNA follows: TGTGCCAGCAGTGAAAACCAGGGATATGAAGCTTTCTTT.

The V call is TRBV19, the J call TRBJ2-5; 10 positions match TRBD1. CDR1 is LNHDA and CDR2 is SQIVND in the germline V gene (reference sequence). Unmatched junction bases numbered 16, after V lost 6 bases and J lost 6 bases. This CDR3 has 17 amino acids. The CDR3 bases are TGTGCCAGTAGCGCCTTCAACCGGGACAGGGGAATAAAGACCCAGTACTTC. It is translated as CASSAFNRDRGIKTQYF.

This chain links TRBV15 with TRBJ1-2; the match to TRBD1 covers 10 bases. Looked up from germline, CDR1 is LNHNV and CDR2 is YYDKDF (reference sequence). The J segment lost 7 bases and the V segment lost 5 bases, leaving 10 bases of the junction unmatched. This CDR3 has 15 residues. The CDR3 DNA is TGTGCCACCAGCGGCGCCGGACAGGGGGGCCCTGGCTACACCTTC. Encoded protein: CATSGAGQGGPGYTF.